This entry lists 22 T cell receptor beta chains sequenced from one sample in a study of T cells after posttransplantation cyclophosphamide. Generated by immunoSEQ multiplex PCR, the TCRdb table keeps only in-frame clones and is missing some. The sample has just under 20,000 clones, 75% to 90% seen once. A marrow graft followed busulfan-fludarabine conditioning, with cyclophosphamide on days +3 and +4. Sequencing was performed on PBMCs, taken after allogeneic stem cell transplant with posttransplant cyclophosphamide. The receptors were sampled from a female patient in her forties or fifties who received an allogeneic stem cell transplant from a related donor, was CMV-positive, and had no GVHD. Some of the T cells may derive from the graft donor.

The chain combines TRBV29-1 with TRBJ2-3; the match to TRBD1 covers 7 bases. The CDR3 contains 14 residues. In germline, CDR1 is SQVTM, CDR2 ANQGSEA. After removal of 6 bases from V and 6 bases from J, the junction contained 12 bases not matched to a gene. This chain's CDR3 is CSVVRDSAGDTQYF. CDR3 DNA: TGCAGCGTGGTCAGGGACAGCGCCGGGGATACGCAGTATTTT.

The V gene is TRBV19, the J gene TRBJ2-1; the match to TRBD2 covers 7 bases. The CDR3 is 14 residues long. V gave up 5 bases and J gave up 4 bases; unmatched junction bases: 5. Germline loops: CDR1 LNHDA, CDR2 SQIVND (reference sequence). The CDR3 here is CASSLSSGYNEQFF. The DNA for the CDR3 is TGTGCCAGTAGTCTCTCTAGCGGATACAATGAGCAGTTCTTC.

The chain carries TRBV15 and TRBJ2-2; 9 bases are shared with TRBD1. Trimming took 0 bases from V and 8 from J; bases not matched to a gene: 10. CDR1 is LNHNV and CDR2 is YYDKDF in the germline V gene (reference sequence). The CDR3 sequence is 17 residues long. The CDR3 protein is CATSRDLVQGAGGELFF. CDR3 nucleotides: TGTGCCACCAGCAGAGATCTAGTACAGGGGGCGGGAGGGGAGCTGTTTTTT.

The rearrangement links TRBV4-3 to TRBJ2-3; 10 bases line up with TRBD2. The CDR3 is 15 amino acids. Germline V CDR1 and CDR2: LGHNA, YSLEER. Unmatched junction bases numbered 6, after V lost 6 bases and J lost 3 bases. DNA of the CDR3: TGCGCCAGCAGTCTAAGTAGCGGGAGGACAGATACGCAGTATTTT. Its translation: CASSLSSGRTDTQYF.

The V gene is TRBV18, the J gene TRBJ2-1; 7 bases line up with TRBD2. Trimming removed 3 bases from V and 7 bases from J; junction bases left unmatched: 6. The germline gives CDR1 KGHSH, CDR2 LQKENI. This CDR3 spans 14 amino acids. The CDR3 spells CASSPGGGKNEQFF. The CDR3 DNA reads as TGTGCCAGCTCACCTGGGGGAGGGAAGAATGAGCAGTTCTTC.

The chain combines TRBV18 with TRBJ1-5; no firm D call. Germline lookup yields CDR1 KGHSH and CDR2 LQKENI. This CDR3 has 13 residues. Trimming shortened V by 4 bases and J by 0 bases, and 4 bases separated the two germline ends. This CDR3 reads CASSLYSNQPQHF. The CDR3, as DNA: TGTGCCAGCTCACTATATAGCAATCAGCCCCAGCATTTT. Looking up the rest from reference TRBV18 and TRBJ1-5 gives the full variable domain: NAGVMQNPRHLVRRRGQEARLRCSPMKGHSHVYWYRQLPEEGLKFMVYLQKENIIDESGMPKERFSAEFPKEGPSILRIQQVVRGDSAAYFCASSLYSNQPQHFGDGTRLSIL.

CDR3 in amino acids: CASSGTSGRGETQYF. CDR3 DNA sequence: TGTGCCAGCAGCGGAACTAGCGGGAGAGGGGAGACCCAGTACTTC. The chain employs TRBV7-2 and TRBJ2-5; 11 nucleotides line up with TRBD2. The V gene end was trimmed by 5 bases and the J gene end by 5 bases; junction bases not matched to a gene: 7. This CDR3 is built from 15 residues. CDR1 and CDR2 from the germline V gene are SGHTA and FQGNSA.

The chain uses TRBV10-2 and TRBJ1-1, with 8 positions matching TRBD1. V was pared by 6 bases and J by 6 bases, with 6 bases of the junction left unmatched. This CDR3 comprises 13 residues. CDR1 and CDR2 from the germline V gene are WSHSY and SAAADI. The CDR3 DNA reads as TGCGCCAGCAGAGTGGACAGGGACGCTGAAGCTTTCTTT. Its protein is CASRVDRDAEAFF.

The chain recombines TRBV11-1 with TRBJ2-2; the match to TRBD2 covers 8 bases. This CDR3 region has 19 residues. The germline CDR1 and CDR2 sequences are SGHAT and FQDESV (reference sequence). V lost 2 bases and J lost 4; bases outside the gene matches: 15. Here the CDR3 DNA reads TGTGCCAGCAGCTTATCGGGGGGGGCGCTAGCGGGTTCCACCGGGGAGCTGTTTTTT. As protein: CASSLSGGALAGSTGELFF.

V is TRBV4-3 and J is TRBJ2-7, with 11 positions matching TRBD2. Germline lookup yields CDR1 LGHNA and CDR2 YSLEER. The CDR3 covers 19 residues. Trimming took 0 bases from V and 3 from J; bases not matched to a gene: 13. The CDR3 region is CASSQERGTSGRRDYEQYF. The CDR3 nucleotides read TGCGCCAGCAGCCAAGAGAGAGGAACTAGCGGGAGAAGAGACTACGAGCAGTACTTC.

V gene TRBV27 combines with J gene TRBJ1-1; D possibly corresponds to TRBD1 (6 bases). The germline gives CDR1 MNHEY, CDR2 SMNVEV (reference sequence). This CDR3 has 17 amino acids. V was trimmed by 6 bases and J by 4 bases, leaving 24 bases between them. The CDR3 loop reads CASRVRGGRVSGTEAFF. CDR3 nucleotide sequence: TGTGCCAGCAGAGTGAGGGGGGGAAGGGTATCGGGCACTGAAGCTTTCTTT.

The chain couples TRBV27 to TRBJ2-3; 8 bases map to TRBD1. Germline values: CDR1 MNHEY, CDR2 SMNVEV (reference sequence). The trim removed 8 bases at V and 5 bases at J, leaving 9 bases unmatched. The CDR3 spans 14 residues. The CDR3: CASGPGGLLDTQYF. CDR3 nucleotide sequence: TGTGCCAGCGGGCCAGGGGGCCTTCTAGATACGCAGTATTTT.

The chain is built from TRBV19 and TRBJ2-1; 8 nucleotides line up with TRBD2. The CDR3 consists of 13 residues. The V gene end was trimmed by 5 bases and the J gene end by 7 bases; junction bases not matched to a gene: 4. Germline V gene lookup returns CDR1 LNHDA and CDR2 SQIVND (reference sequence). The DNA of the CDR3 is TGTGCCAGTAGTCTCACGGGAGGGAATGAGCAGTTCTTC. Its translation: CASSLTGGNEQFF.

The rearrangement joins TRBV4-3 to TRBJ2-2, with 10 bases aligning to TRBD2. Trimming removed 3 bases from V and 7 bases from J; junction bases left unmatched: 11. Germline CDR1 is LGHNA and CDR2 is YSLEER. The CDR3 runs 17 residues. The CDR3 here is CASSQEPSGSASGELFF. DNA for the CDR3: TGCGCCAGCAGCCAGGAACCTAGCGGGAGTGCTAGCGGGGAGCTGTTTTTT.

This rearrangement joins TRBV9 to TRBJ2-1, with D unclear. The ends were cut back, 1 base at V and 0 bases at J, with 5 bases in the middle. Per the germline V gene, CDR1 is SGDLS and CDR2 is YYNGEE. The length of the CDR3 is 14 residues. CDR3 nucleotides: TGTGCCAGCAGCGTACAGCGCTCCTACAATGAGCAGTTCTTC. Residues: CASSVQRSYNEQFF.

The chain combines TRBV30 with TRBJ1-5; TRBD1 is a possible D gene (5 bases). From germline, CDR1 is GTSNPN and CDR2 SVGIG (reference sequence). The length of the CDR3 is 15 residues. Trimming left V 3 bases short and J 5 bases short, with 17 bases between. This chain's CDR3 is CAWSVQGHHYQPQHF. The CDR3, as DNA: TGTGCCTGGAGCGTTCAGGGTCATCACTATCAGCCCCAGCATTTT.

The rearrangement uses TRBV7-3 and TRBJ1-2; D remains ambiguous. This CDR3 contains 14 residues. Between the trimmed V and J ends, which lost 1 base and 3 bases, there was a span of 9 bases. CDR1 and CDR2 (germline): SGHTA, FQGTGA. CDR3 protein: CASSLKPGDYGYTF. The CDR3 bases are TGTGCCAGCAGCTTAAAGCCCGGAGACTATGGCTACACCTTC.

This chain joins TRBV28 and TRBJ2-7; weak D call: TRBD2 (5 bases). This CDR3 has 14 residues. Germline lookup yields CDR1 MDHEN and CDR2 SYDVKM. Deletions cut 3 bases from V and 3 bases from J, with 12 bases between. The CDR3 is CASSFTRLVYEQYF. CDR3 bases: TGTGCCAGCAGTTTTACTAGGCTCGTCTACGAGCAGTACTTC.

This clone appeared a few times. The chain uses TRBV9 and TRBJ2-2; no firm D call. This CDR3 has 14 residues. In germline, CDR1 is SGDLS, CDR2 YYNGEE. Trimming removed 1 base from V and 9 bases from J, with 13 bases in between. CDR3 sequence reads: CASSVQRATRELFF. The DNA for the CDR3 is TGTGCCAGCAGCGTACAACGCGCTACCCGGGAGCTGTTTTTT.

The chain combines TRBV28 with TRBJ1-2, with 7 bases fitting TRBD1. Germline V gene data show CDR1 as MDHEN and CDR2 as SYDVKM. The trim removed 4 bases at V and 6 bases at J, leaving 11 bases unmatched. The CDR3 runs to 15 residues. CDR3 protein: CASSYPPGQKDGYTF. CDR3 bases: TGTGCCAGCAGTTACCCACCGGGACAGAAGGATGGCTACACCTTC.

The CDR3 region has the DNA TGTGCCAGCAGTTCCCCCGGGACTAGCGGGATCGGCTACGAGCAGTACTTC. As protein: CASSSPGTSGIGYEQYF. This chain connects TRBV28 to TRBJ2-7, with TRBD2 matching over 13 bases. V gave up 4 bases and J gave up 3 bases; unmatched junction bases: 9. Per germline, CDR1 MDHEN and CDR2 SYDVKM. The CDR3 covers 17 residues.

The rearrangement links TRBV28 to TRBJ2-1, with TRBD2 matching over 12 bases. Trimming cost V 4 bases and J 9 bases; bases outside gene matches: 16. Germline loops: CDR1 MDHEN, CDR2 SYDVKM. This CDR3 has 18 amino acids. CDR3 sequence reads: CASSSWGPASGRGGEQFF. The CDR3 region has the DNA TGTGCCAGCAGTTCGTGGGGGCCGGCTAGCGGGAGGGGAGGTGAGCAGTTCTTC. The full variable domain, in which reference TRBV28 and TRBJ2-1 provide the parts outside the CDR3, is DVKVTQSSRYLVKRTGEKVFLECVQDMDHENMFWYRQDPGLGLRLIYFSYDVKMKEKGDIPEGYSVSREKKERFSLILESASTNQTSMYLCASSSWGPASGRGGEQFFGPGTRLTVL.